The sample holds a few counts of the clone carrying this T cell receptor (beta chain). Its antigen remains unidentified. The data were taken from a study of response to subunit inactivated influenza vaccine. Study results and limitations: Every seasonal influenza vaccination brings in few new T cells, the authors suggested.

The CDR3 sequence is 16 residues long. V shed 1 base and J 4 bases; nucleotides not matched to a gene: 3. Germline V gene data show CDR1 as LGHNA and CDR2 as YNFKEQ. MiXCR was run by TCRdb on the RT-PCR reads, yielding one entry per CDR3 protein. The table lists 650,000 or so distinct CDR3 sequences, roughly 15% of them singletons, with less than 9% in the top ten. This clonotype was obtained from a man in his forties or fifties who received an inactivated influenza vaccine. The chain carries TRBV4-2 and TRBJ2-2; TRBD2 aligns across 10 bases. The input for sequencing was PBMCs from blood, taken less than 15 days before vaccination. In nucleotides, the CDR3 is TGTGCCAGCAGCCAAGTTGGGACTAGCGCCACCGGGGAGCTGTTTTTT. Translation gives CASSQVGTSATGELFF.